Presented here are 23 T cell receptor beta chains from one specimen sequenced in a study of blood T cells in healthy people across ages. For the second PCR, which ran for about 7 to 12 cycles, a sample-barcoded 5' primer and a J-beta primer mix were used. Each CDR3 protein is one row after TCRdb ran MiXCR on the 5' RACE reads. The profile shows hundreds of thousands of distinct CDR3 sequences, under 25% of them singletons. The sequenced sample was blood. All receptors come from an older man in good health.

Only a few counts were recorded for this clonotype. This chain joins TRBV5-1 and TRBJ2-2; D might be TRBD2 (6 bases). The CDR3 has 14 amino acids. Germline V lookup: CDR1 SGHRS, CDR2 YFSETQ. Trimming removed 0 bases from V and 5 bases from J, with 8 bases in between. CDR3 nucleotides: TGCGCCAGCAGCTTGGACAGCGGGACCGGGGAGCTGTTTTTT. Its protein product is CASSLDSGTGELFF.

The rearrangement links TRBV12-3 or TRBV12-4 to TRBJ2-5; the match to TRBD2 covers 11 bases. The CDR3 spans 17 residues. J was trimmed by 4 bases and V by 1 base; bases with no gene match: 8. The CDR3 region is CASSLGTSGRISETQYF. The CDR3 DNA reads as TGTGCCAGCAGTTTAGGGACTAGCGGGCGAATTTCAGAGACCCAGTACTTC.

This clonotype came up a few times. This sequence joins TRBV29-1 and TRBJ2-7, with D unresolved. This CDR3 comprises 10 residues. Germline assignment: CDR1 SQVTM and CDR2 ANQGSEA. V lost 4 bases and J 4 bases, leaving 5 bases between the germline ends. The CDR3 sequence is CSVGEYEQYF. The CDR3 coding sequence is TGCAGCGTTGGAGAGTACGAGCAGTACTTC.

This chain joins TRBV12-3 or TRBV12-4 and TRBJ2-1; the match to TRBD2 covers 15 bases. Unmatched junction bases numbered 6, after V lost 2 bases and J lost 4 bases. The CDR3 spans 18 residues. CDR3 in amino acids: CASSLPGLAGGSYNEQFF. Here the CDR3 DNA reads TGTGCCAGCAGTTTACCAGGACTAGCGGGAGGGTCATACAATGAGCAGTTCTTC.

The chain has TRBV19 and TRBJ2-2; D is unclear. Trimming stripped 3 bases from V and 5 bases from J, with 13 bases between. The CDR3 length is 15 residues. Germline CDR1 is LNHDA and CDR2 is SQIVND (reference sequence). CDR3 in amino acids: CASSMLDLGTGELFF. CDR3 DNA sequence: TGTGCCAGTAGTATGTTAGATCTGGGTACCGGGGAGCTGTTTTTT.

The gene calls are TRBV13 and TRBJ2-3; D may be TRBD1 (6 bases). Looked up from germline, CDR1 is PRHDT and CDR2 is FYEKMQ (reference sequence). Trimming stripped 5 bases from V and 0 bases from J, with 18 bases between. The CDR3 runs 17 residues. CDR3 nucleotides: TGTGCCAGCAGCACCCGACAGGACACGTCTAGCACAGATACGCAGTATTTT. The encoded protein is CASSTRQDTSSTDTQYF.

The V call is TRBV5-5, the J call TRBJ2-5; 14 bases are shared with TRBD2. Near its end, the DNA agrees better with TRBJ2-1, so the J call may be wrong. The CDR3 has 17 amino acids. Germline CDR1 and CDR2: SGHKS and YYEKEE (reference sequence). The CDR3 region has the DNA TGTGCCAGCAGCTCTCAAGGACTAGCGGGAGGAGCCAATGAGCAGTTCTTC. Translating gives CASSSQGLAGGANEQFF.

In this sample, this clonotype turned up a few times. V gene TRBV5-1 combines with J gene TRBJ2-3; the D is unclear. This CDR3 is built from 15 residues. The ends were cut back, 5 bases at V and 10 bases at J, with 23 bases in the middle. Germline V gene sequence: CDR1 SGHRS, CDR2 YFSETQ. For the CDR3, the DNA is TGCGCCAGCAGTTCAGACGGTTCGGGTTTCCTTGCGCAGTATTTT. Translating gives CASSSDGSGFLAQYF.

The J gene is TRBJ2-5, the V gene TRBV6-6; 7 bases fit TRBD1. The J call may be faulty, since TRBJ2-7 better matches the DNA end. Germline assignment: CDR1 MNHNY and CDR2 SVGAGI (reference sequence). This CDR3 is built from 14 residues. The CDR3 nucleotides read TGTGCCAGCAGTTACCTTAGACAGGGAACCGAGCAGTACTTC. It encodes CASSYLRQGTEQYF.

In its sample, this clonotype was seen a few times. The chain is built from TRBV7-8 and TRBJ2-5; D is perhaps TRBD1 or TRBD2 (5 bases each). V was trimmed by 0 bases and J by 6 bases, leaving 14 bases between them. There are 15 residues in the CDR3. Germline-derived CDR1 and CDR2 are SGHVS and FQNEAQ. CDR3 nucleotide sequence: TGTGCCAGCAGCTTAGCCCAGGGACCAGGGAAGACCCAGTACTTC. Residues: CASSLAQGPGKTQYF.

This clonotype has only a few counts. This rearrangement joins TRBV7-2 to TRBJ2-7; D gene ambiguous. Per germline, CDR1 SGHTA and CDR2 FQGNSA. Trimming removed 4 bases at V and 0 bases at J, with 7 bases between. The CDR3 is made up of 13 amino acids. The CDR3 here is CASSYPHSYEQYF. CDR3 DNA sequence: TGTGCCAGCAGCTATCCCCACTCCTACGAGCAGTACTTC.

This chain links TRBV25-1 with TRBJ2-1; D could derive from TRBD1 or TRBD2 (5 bases each). This CDR3 is built from 13 residues. The germline V and J ends were trimmed by 10 bases and 5 bases, with 15 bases remaining between them. Germline-derived CDR1 and CDR2 are MGHDK and SYGVNS. The CDR3 protein is CATRDLVNNEQFF. CDR3 nucleotide sequence: TGTGCCACCAGGGACCTAGTGAACAATGAGCAGTTCTTC.

The rearrangement joins TRBV2 to TRBJ2-5; D not resolved. The DNA matches TRBJ2-1 better at its end, which makes the J call doubtful. Looked up from germline, CDR1 is SNHLY and CDR2 is FYNNEI. CDR3 length: 11 residues. The CDR3 loop reads CAGTWVNEQFF. The DNA for the CDR3 is TGTGCCGGCACCTGGGTGAATGAGCAGTTCTTC.

This rearrangement joins TRBV27 to TRBJ2-5; 10 bases are a match to TRBD2. The assigned J gene may be wrong: the sequence end matches TRBJ2-1 better. CDR1 MNHEY and CDR2 SMNVEV come from the germline V gene (reference sequence). This CDR3 comprises 17 residues. CDR3: CASSFRRGLARRDEQFF. The CDR3 bases are TGTGCCAGCAGTTTCCGGAGGGGACTAGCGAGAAGGGATGAGCAGTTCTTC.

This CDR3 reads CSARSRHSYNEQFF. The CDR3 region has the DNA TGCAGTGCTAGAAGTCGGCACTCCTACAATGAGCAGTTCTTC. The chain links TRBV20-1 to TRBJ2-1; D ambiguous. The CDR3 length is 14 residues. Germline-derived CDR1 and CDR2 are DFQATT and SNEGSKA (reference sequence). Trimming pared 2 bases from V and 0 bases from J, leaving 8 bases between.

There are a few counts of this clonotype. The chain couples TRBV7-9 to TRBJ2-5; D gene ambiguous. TRBJ2-7 explains the end of the DNA better; the J call may be wrong. Germline V gene data show CDR1 as SEHNR and CDR2 as FQNEAQ (reference sequence). The CDR3 has 12 amino acids. The CDR3 nucleotides read TGTGCCAGCAGCCGAATGGGGTCCGAGCAGTACTTC. Its protein product is CASSRMGSEQYF.

The CDR3 is CASSPDSGSSYNEQFF. The CDR3 nucleotides read TGTGCCAGCAGTCCAGATAGCGGGAGCTCCTACAATGAGCAGTTCTTC. The genes are TRBV25-1 and TRBJ2-1; 9 bases are shared with TRBD2. CDR1 and CDR2 (germline): MGHDK, SYGVNS. The CDR3 is 16 amino acids. J lost 0 bases, V lost 5 bases, and 5 bases had no gene match.

This clonotype has only a few counts. This rearrangement joins TRBV20-1 to TRBJ2-1; tentatively, D is TRBD1 (6 bases). Germline CDR1 DFQATT, CDR2 SNEGSKA (reference sequence). The V end lost 5 bases, the J end lost 9 bases, and 17 bases lay between the germline ends. This CDR3 has 13 amino acids. The CDR3 region is CSARQPNRVEQFF. The CDR3, as DNA: TGCAGTGCTCGACAACCGAACAGGGTTGAGCAGTTCTTC.

This sequence joins TRBV25-1 and TRBJ1-4; D remains ambiguous. The V and J ends lost 5 bases and 8 bases respectively, with 15 bases between them. CDR3 length: 14 residues. CDR1 MGHDK and CDR2 SYGVNS come from the germline V gene. The CDR3 region is CASSQSLTWEKLFF. For the CDR3, the DNA is TGTGCCAGCAGTCAATCGCTGACCTGGGAAAAACTGTTTTTT.

This clonotype has more than one count but fewer than ten. The chain couples TRBV29-1 to TRBJ2-5; no clear D gene. Germline V gene sequence: CDR1 SQVTM, CDR2 ANQGSEA. The CDR3 runs 11 residues. Trimming removed 4 bases at V and 5 bases at J, with 8 bases between. In DNA form, the CDR3 reads TGCAGCGTTGGAATCACGGAGACCCAGTACTTC. Translating gives CSVGITETQYF.

This clonotype has more than one count but fewer than ten. This may arise from a read error, as a much more abundant clone is one base away. V usage is TRBV14 and J usage is TRBJ2-5; 9 nucleotides align to TRBD2. The CDR3 spans 14 residues. The ends lost 1 base at V and 4 bases at J; junction bases unmatched: 1. From germline, CDR1 is SGHDN and CDR2 FVKESK. The DNA of the CDR3 is TGTGCCAGCAGCCAAGCACTAGCGGGAGAGACCCAGTACTTC. Amino acids: CASSQALAGETQYF.

In its sample, this clonotype was seen a few times. This sequence joins TRBV20-1 and TRBJ2-1; 8 bases agree with TRBD2. The CDR3 is 17 amino acids. The J segment lost 0 bases and the V segment lost 0 bases, leaving 7 bases of the junction unmatched. In germline, CDR1 is DFQATT, CDR2 SNEGSKA (reference sequence). As DNA, the CDR3 is TGCAGTGCTAGAGATAGTAGCGGGACCATCTCCTACAATGAGCAGTTCTTC. Its translation is CSARDSSGTISYNEQFF.

This clonotype has a count of ten or more. The chain joins TRBV4-2 to TRBJ2-7, with 7 bases lining up with TRBD1. Trimming cost V 1 base and J 0 bases; bases outside gene matches: 3. The CDR3 covers 15 residues. Germline CDR1 is LGHNA and CDR2 is YNFKEQ. CDR3 amino acids: CASSQGTGLSYEQYF. The CDR3 region has the DNA TGTGCCAGCAGCCAAGGGACAGGCCTCTCCTACGAGCAGTACTTC.